This T cell receptor beta chain was captured in a study of blood T cell repertoires in COVID-19. Only in-frame clones appear in the TCRdb table, and some are missing; sequencing was by immunoSEQ multiplex PCR. The sample contains 150,000 to 170,000 clones, 70% to 85% of which appear only once. Input material: peripheral blood. The TCR originated in a woman aged 55-69 years with acute or convalescent COVID-19.

CDR3 DNA sequence: TGTGCCAGCAGCTCGGACAGGGAGACCCAGTACTTC. Its protein is CASSSDRETQYF. The chain joins TRBV5-8 to TRBJ2-5, with TRBD1 identical over 7 bases. The V gene's germline CDR1 is SGHTS and CDR2 YDEGEE. V shed 3 bases, J shed 5 bases, and the junction held 1 base outside the gene matches. The CDR3 spans 12 residues. The complete variable domain, with remaining parts taken from reference TRBV5-8 and TRBJ2-5, reads EAGVTQSPTHLIKTRGQQATLRCSPISGHTSVYWYQQALGLGLQFLLWYDEGEERNRGNFPPRFSGRQFPNYSSELNVNALELEDSALYLCASSSDRETQYFGPGTRLLVL.